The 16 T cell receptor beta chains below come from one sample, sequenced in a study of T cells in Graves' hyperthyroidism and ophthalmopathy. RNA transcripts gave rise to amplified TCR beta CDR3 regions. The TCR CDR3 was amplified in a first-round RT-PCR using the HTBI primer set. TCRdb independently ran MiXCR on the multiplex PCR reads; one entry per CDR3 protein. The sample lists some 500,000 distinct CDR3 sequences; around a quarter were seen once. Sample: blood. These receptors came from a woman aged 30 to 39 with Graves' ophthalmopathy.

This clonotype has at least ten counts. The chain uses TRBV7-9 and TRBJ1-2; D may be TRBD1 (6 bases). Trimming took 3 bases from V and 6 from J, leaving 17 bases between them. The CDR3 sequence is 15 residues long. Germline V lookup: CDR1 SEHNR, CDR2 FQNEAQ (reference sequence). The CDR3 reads CASSLTGVEVNGYTF. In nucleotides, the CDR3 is TGTGCCAGCAGCTTGACAGGAGTTGAAGTGAATGGCTACACCTTC.

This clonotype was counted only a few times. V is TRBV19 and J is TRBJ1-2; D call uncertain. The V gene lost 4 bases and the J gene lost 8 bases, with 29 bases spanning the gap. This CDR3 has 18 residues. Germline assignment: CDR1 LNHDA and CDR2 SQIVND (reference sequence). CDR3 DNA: TGTGCCAGTAGTACGCATTCCCCCGACCCGCTGAAGTGGTCGGGCTACACCTTC. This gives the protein CASSTHSPDPLKWSGYTF.

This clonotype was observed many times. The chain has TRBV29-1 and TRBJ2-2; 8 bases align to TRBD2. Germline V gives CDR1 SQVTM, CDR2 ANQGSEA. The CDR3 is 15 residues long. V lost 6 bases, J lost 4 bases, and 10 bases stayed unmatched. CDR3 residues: CSVSGGPTSTGELFF. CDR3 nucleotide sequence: TGCAGCGTGAGCGGGGGACCGACGAGCACCGGGGAGCTGTTTTTT.

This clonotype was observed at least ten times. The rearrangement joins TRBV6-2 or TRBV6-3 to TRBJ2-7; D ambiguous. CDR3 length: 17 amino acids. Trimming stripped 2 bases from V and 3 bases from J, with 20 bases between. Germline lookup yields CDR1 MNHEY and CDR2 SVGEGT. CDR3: CASSYALRGSGDYEQYF. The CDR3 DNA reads TGTGCCAGCAGTTACGCCCTTCGCGGCTCCGGCGACTACGAGCAGTACTTC.

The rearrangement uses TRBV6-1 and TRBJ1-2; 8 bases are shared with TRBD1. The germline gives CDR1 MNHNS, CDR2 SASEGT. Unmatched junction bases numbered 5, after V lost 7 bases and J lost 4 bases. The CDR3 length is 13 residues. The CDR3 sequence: CASKPGTGYGYTF. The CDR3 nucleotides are TGTGCCAGCAAACCCGGGACAGGCTATGGCTACACCTTC.

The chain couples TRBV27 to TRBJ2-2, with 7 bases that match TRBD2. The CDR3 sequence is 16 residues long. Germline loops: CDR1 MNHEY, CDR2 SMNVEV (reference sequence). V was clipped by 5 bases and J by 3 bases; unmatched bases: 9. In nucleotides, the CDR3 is TGTGCCAGCAGTACACCAGCGGGGCAGGACACCGGGGAGCTGTTTTTT. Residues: CASSTPAGQDTGELFF.

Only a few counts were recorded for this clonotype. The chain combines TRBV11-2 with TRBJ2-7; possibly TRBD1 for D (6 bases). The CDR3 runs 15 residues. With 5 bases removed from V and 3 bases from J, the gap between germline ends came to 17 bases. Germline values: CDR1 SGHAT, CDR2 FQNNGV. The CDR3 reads CASSLVDRIHYEQYF. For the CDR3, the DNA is TGTGCCAGCAGCCTAGTAGACAGGATCCACTACGAGCAGTACTTC.

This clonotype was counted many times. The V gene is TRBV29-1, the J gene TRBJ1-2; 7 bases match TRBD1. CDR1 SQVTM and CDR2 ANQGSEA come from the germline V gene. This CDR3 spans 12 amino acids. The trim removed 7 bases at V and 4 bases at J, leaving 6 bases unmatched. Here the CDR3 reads CSAGTEGYGYTF. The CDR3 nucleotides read TGCAGCGCTGGGACAGAGGGCTATGGCTACACCTTC.

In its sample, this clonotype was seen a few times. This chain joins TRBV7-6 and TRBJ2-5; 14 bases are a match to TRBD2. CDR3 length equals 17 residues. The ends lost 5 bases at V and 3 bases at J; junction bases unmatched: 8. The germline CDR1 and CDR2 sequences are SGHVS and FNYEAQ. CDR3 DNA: TGTGCCAGCAGCCCCTTTGAGGGACTAGCGGGGGAAGAGACCCAGTACTTC. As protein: CASSPFEGLAGEETQYF.

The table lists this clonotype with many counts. In nucleotides, the CDR3 is TGTGCCAGCAGCATCGGGACAGGCTGGGACATTCAGTACTTC. Protein sequence: CASSIGTGWDIQYF. The gene calls are TRBV7-9 and TRBJ2-4; TRBD1 matches at 8 bases. Losses at the gene ends were 5 bases for V and 8 bases for J; bases not matched to a gene: 8. CDR1 is SEHNR and CDR2 is FQNEAQ in the germline V gene (reference sequence). This CDR3 is 14 amino acids long.

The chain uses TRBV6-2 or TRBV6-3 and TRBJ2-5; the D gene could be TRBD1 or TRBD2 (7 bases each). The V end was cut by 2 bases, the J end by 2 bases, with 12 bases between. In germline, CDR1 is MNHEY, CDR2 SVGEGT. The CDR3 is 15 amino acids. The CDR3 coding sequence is TGTGCCAGCAGTTACATGCAGGGGGGGCAAGAGACCCAGTACTTC. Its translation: CASSYMQGGQETQYF.

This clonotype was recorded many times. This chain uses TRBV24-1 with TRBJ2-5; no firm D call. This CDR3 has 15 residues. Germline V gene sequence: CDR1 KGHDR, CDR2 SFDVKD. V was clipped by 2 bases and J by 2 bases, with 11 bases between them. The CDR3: CATSDSRTEQETQYF. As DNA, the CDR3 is TGTGCCACCAGTGATTCCCGGACGGAGCAAGAGACCCAGTACTTC.

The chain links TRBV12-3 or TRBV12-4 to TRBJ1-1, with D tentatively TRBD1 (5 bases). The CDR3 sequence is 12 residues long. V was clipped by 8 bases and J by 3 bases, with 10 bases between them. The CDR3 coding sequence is TGTGCCAGCCGGGACCGTGACACTGAAGCTTTCTTT. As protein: CASRDRDTEAFF.

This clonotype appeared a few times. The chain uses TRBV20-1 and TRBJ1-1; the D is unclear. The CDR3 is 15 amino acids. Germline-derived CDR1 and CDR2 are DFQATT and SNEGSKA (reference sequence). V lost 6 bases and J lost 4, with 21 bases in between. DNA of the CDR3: TGCAGTGCCCCGGACGGCCCCCAGATGGGCACTGAAGCTTTCTTT. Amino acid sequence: CSAPDGPQMGTEAFF.

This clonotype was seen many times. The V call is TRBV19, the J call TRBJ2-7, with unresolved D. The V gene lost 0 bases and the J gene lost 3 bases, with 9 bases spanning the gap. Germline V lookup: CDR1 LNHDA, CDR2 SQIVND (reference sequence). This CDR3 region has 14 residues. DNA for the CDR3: TGTGCCAGTAGTATAGACCCACGACACTACGAGCAGTACTTC. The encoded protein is CASSIDPRHYEQYF.

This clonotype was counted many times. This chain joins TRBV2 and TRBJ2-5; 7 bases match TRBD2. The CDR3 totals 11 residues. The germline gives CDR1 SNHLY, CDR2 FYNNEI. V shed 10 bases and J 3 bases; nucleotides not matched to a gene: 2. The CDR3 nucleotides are TGTGCCATTGGACTAGAAGAGACCCAGTACTTC. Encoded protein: CAIGLEETQYF.